This T cell receptor beta chain comes out of a study of PD-1 blockade in mismatch repair-deficient tumors. Study-level background: Enrolled about 2013-2017, patients had progressing, pretreated mismatch repair-deficient cancers of about twelve types.

The CDR3 is made up of 16 amino acids. Per germline, CDR1 SGHVS and CDR2 FNYEAQ. V lost 4 bases and J lost 4; bases outside the gene matches: 7. Profiled with immunoSEQ multiplex PCR; TCRdb holds only in-frame clones, not every one. The sample lists 25,000 to 30,000 clones; about 81% were seen once. PCR or immunohistochemistry showed mismatch repair deficiency in every enrolled patient. The receptor's source is an adult with mismatch repair-deficient cancer. The rearrangement joins TRBV7-6 to TRBJ1-4; TRBD1 matches at 9 bases. The sample was PBMCs, taken before pembrolizumab treatment. The DNA of the CDR3 is TGTGCCAGCAGCTCGATACAGGGGGCTTTTAATGAAAAACTGTTTTTT. Its protein product is CASSSIQGAFNEKLFF.